Below, 7 T cell receptor beta chains from the same sample are listed, as sequenced in a study of T cell responses to AZD1222 COVID-19 vaccine. Sequencing was performed with immunoSEQ multiplex PCR; in TCRdb, only in-frame clones are kept and a portion is missing. The table shows 95,000 or so clones, with approximately 89% occurring only once. Source: peripheral blood, taken on day 0 of MenACWY control vaccination. All receptors derive from an adult in good health.

V and J are TRBV18 and TRBJ1-4; TRBD1 aligns across 7 bases. Losses at the gene ends were 3 bases for V and 7 bases for J; bases not matched to a gene: 5. Germline CDR1 and CDR2: KGHSH and LQKENI. The CDR3 has 14 residues. The CDR3, as DNA: TGTGCCAGCTCACCTGGAGGGGGCGGTGAAAAACTGTTTTTT. The encoded protein is CASSPGGGGEKLFF.

V is TRBV6-1 and J is TRBJ2-2; 10 bases map to TRBD2. V was pared by 3 bases and J by 5 bases, with 3 bases of the junction left unmatched. The germline V gene encodes CDR1 MNHNS and CDR2 SASEGT. CDR3 length: 15 amino acids. CDR3 region: CASSEEAGGTGELFF. CDR3 in DNA: TGTGCCAGCAGTGAGGAAGCGGGGGGGACCGGGGAGCTGTTTTTT.

The chain couples TRBV19 to TRBJ2-3; D is possibly TRBD2 (7 bases). The length of the CDR3 is 18 residues. Trimming shortened V by 0 bases and J by 6 bases, and 22 bases separated the two germline ends. Germline assignment: CDR1 LNHDA and CDR2 SQIVND (reference sequence). The CDR3 DNA is TGTGCCAGTAGTATAGATCATTTCTGGAGGGGGGGATCGGATACGCAGTATTTT. Translated: CASSIDHFWRGGSDTQYF. The full variable domain, completed using reference TRBV19 and TRBJ2-3, is DGGITQSPKYLFRKEGQNVTLSCEQNLNHDAMYWYRQDPGQGLRLIYYSQIVNDFQKGDIAEGYSVSREKKESFPLTVTSAQKNPTAFYLCASSIDHFWRGGSDTQYFGPGTRLTVL.

Here the CDR3 reads CASTQWAFLGGGESYEQYF. The CDR3 DNA follows: TGTGCCAGCACCCAGTGGGCGTTTTTAGGCGGAGGCGAATCCTACGAGCAGTACTTC. The chain is built from TRBV5-6 and TRBJ2-7; perhaps TRBD2 as D (5 bases). The CDR3 runs 19 residues. In germline, CDR1 is SGHDT, CDR2 YYEEEE. The ends were cut back, 6 bases at V and 1 base at J, with 29 bases in the middle.

J is TRBJ1-1 and V is TRBV27; 7 bases fit TRBD1. V trimming: 3 bases; J trimming: 6 bases; junction bases outside the gene matches: 10. This CDR3 has 15 residues. Germline V gene lookup returns CDR1 MNHEY and CDR2 SMNVEV (reference sequence). Here the CDR3 reads CASSFHGTDLAEAFF. CDR3 in DNA: TGTGCCAGCAGTTTCCACGGGACAGACTTGGCTGAAGCTTTCTTT.

This chain connects TRBV4-1 to TRBJ2-1; TRBD1 is a possible D gene (6 bases). The germline V and J ends were trimmed by 0 bases and 7 bases, with 10 bases remaining between them. Looked up from germline, CDR1 is MGHRA and CDR2 is YSYEKL. This CDR3 is built from 14 residues. CDR3 in amino acids: CASSQDAGENEQFF. For the CDR3, the DNA is TGCGCCAGCAGCCAAGATGCAGGGGAGAATGAGCAGTTCTTC.

This chain joins TRBV4-3 and TRBJ1-1; a weak D match, TRBD1 (5 bases). Germline V lookup: CDR1 LGHNA, CDR2 YSLEER. The V end was cut by 4 bases, the J end by 3 bases, with 12 bases between. The CDR3 totals 14 residues. The chain's CDR3 is CASSPQDLYTEAFF. The DNA for the CDR3 is TGCGCCAGCAGCCCACAGGACCTCTACACTGAAGCTTTCTTT.